The T cell receptor (beta chain) under discussion was sequenced for a study of cytomegalovirus exposure and HLA in healthy donors. Study conclusions and caveats: In a later analysis, CMV-associated beta chains were mostly HLA-associated, it appeared. A previous analysis found most TCR beta V segments productive roughly 87% or roughly 30% of the time. Indistinguishability led to the exclusion of some V segments, TRBV6-2 and TRBV6-3 included.

The V gene lost 5 bases and the J gene lost 1 base, with 12 bases spanning the gap. Germline V gives CDR1 MNHEY, CDR2 SMNVEV (reference sequence). The CDR3 is made up of 15 amino acids. About this clone: Its matching antigen is unknown.

Amplification used 60 Vbeta primers and 13 Jbeta primers. Repertoires were generated with immunoSEQ multiplex PCR, while TCRdb's copy carries only in-frame clones and drops some. In the table there are around 130,000 clones, about 78% of which are singletons. This TCR derives from a human donor in good health. The chain has TRBV27 and TRBJ1-3; possibly TRBD1 for D (6 bases). Sequencing was done on a sample of PBMCs. In nucleotides, the CDR3 is TGTGCCAGCAGTACCACAGGGTTGTCTGGAAACACCATATATTTT. The encoded protein is CASSTTGLSGNTIYF.